A single sample gave rise to the 3 T cell receptor beta chains below, sequenced in a study of T cell clonality in common variable immunodeficiency. Assay used: immunoSEQ multiplex PCR; TCRdb lists only in-frame clones, some missing. Found here are more than 45,000 clones, no singletons; the ten largest cover about 5.9%. Sequenced sample: peripheral blood mononuclear cells. These receptors all stem from a person aged 18 to 70 in good health.

This clone was picked up many times. CDR3 residues: CASGRPRQGGTGELFF. The part of the CDR3 DNA that was read is TGTGCTAGTGGCCGCCCTCGACAGGGCGGCACCGGGGAG. The gene calls are TRBV12-5 and TRBJ2-2; 7 nucleotides match TRBD1. The CDR3 goes on 3 residues after the read ends, and that part is filled in from the germline J gene. CDR3 length equals 16 residues. Trimming took 6 bases from V and 4 from J; bases not matched to a gene: 11. Germline V gives CDR1 LGHNT, CDR2 FRNRAP.

This clone was picked up many times. The DNA ends 3 residues before the CDR3 does, and the rest of the CDR3 is filled in from the germline J gene. This chain connects TRBV6-4 to TRBJ1-2, with TRBD1 matching over 9 bases. This CDR3 spans 14 amino acids. Germline loops: CDR1 MRHNA, CDR2 SNTAGT. CDR3 residues: CASSEETGGRGYTF. The part of the CDR3 DNA that was read is TGTGCCAGCAGTGAGGAGACAGGGGGACGAGGC.

In its sample, this clone was seen many times. The read is 3 residues too short to cover the CDR3 end, so that end is filled in from the germline J gene. The gene calls are TRBV19 and TRBJ1-1; weak D call: TRBD1 (5 bases). CDR1 and CDR2 from the germline V gene are LNHDA and SQIVND (reference sequence). This CDR3 spans 13 amino acids. Between the trimmed V and J ends, which lost 7 bases and 1 base, there was a span of 10 bases. The covered CDR3 bases are TGTGCCAGTATGCAGGGTTGGAACACTGAA. Translation: CASMQGWNTE. The CDR3 reads in full as CASMQGWNTEAFF.